This record concerns one T cell receptor (beta chain) sequence. This entry is derived from a study of blood T cell repertoires in COVID-19. Per the germline V gene, CDR1 is LGHDT and CDR2 is YNNKEL (reference sequence). The CDR3 runs 17 residues. Losses at the gene ends were 1 base for V and 1 base for J; bases not matched to a gene: 8. Original processing notes: Counts of nucleated cells, estimated from reference gene primer amplification, were obtained. Using immunoSEQ multiplex PCR, the repertoire was profiled, and TCRdb retains in-frame clones only, with some absent. D and trimming come from the DNA, and the V and J calls and clone size come from that table. The sample lists 200,000 to 250,000 clones, around 86% occurring once.

The clonotype originates from a man in his fifties with acute or convalescent COVID-19. The specimen was peripheral blood. The gene calls are TRBV3-1 (or the pseudogene TRBV3-2) and TRBJ1-2, with 8 bases lining up with TRBD1. As DNA, the CDR3 is TGTGCCAGCAGCCAAGTCATTGGACAGGGAATTAACTATGGCTACACCTTC. Encoded protein: CASSQVIGQGINYGYTF.